These 7 T cell receptor beta chains were all obtained from the same sample, sequenced in a study of vaccination and CD4 T cells after COVID-19. Sequencing of cultured CD4+ T cell DNA used the Oncomine TCR Beta short-read assay. Each CDR3 protein gets one entry after TCRdb re-called the PCR reads with MiXCR. The table includes over 20,000 distinct CDR3 sequences, under 40% detected once. Their cognate antigens are unknown. Noted time point: late sampling 161 to 241 days after vaccination in a few convalescent patients. Treatment defined: approximately nine-day PBMC culture with coronavirus spike peptide pools or control peptides (ViraFEST assay). The source was CD4+ T cells from blood, cultured in vitro, collected about 7 months after SARS-CoV-2 vaccination. These receptors all come from a human donor who had recovered from COVID-19.

This clonotype was observed a handful of times. The chain has TRBV6-1 and TRBJ1-2; TRBD1 agrees at 8 bases. Germline V gene data show CDR1 as MNHNS and CDR2 as SASEGT. V was pared by 4 bases and J by 4 bases, with 5 bases of the junction left unmatched. The CDR3 contains 14 residues. CDR3 sequence: CASSGGQGTYGYTF. The CDR3 DNA sequence: TGTGCCAGCAGTGGAGGACAGGGAACCTATGGCTACACCTTC.

This chain links TRBV28 with TRBJ1-2; no clear D. This CDR3 region has 11 residues. Germline loops: CDR1 MDHEN, CDR2 SYDVKM. V was pared by 8 bases and J by 7 bases, with 11 bases between. Written as DNA, the CDR3 is TGTGCCAGCTTCCGGGGTGCTGGCTACACCTTC. Protein product: CASFRGAGYTF.

The chain is built from TRBV19 and TRBJ1-1; TRBD1 aligns across 7 bases. The CDR3 loop spans 12 amino acids. CDR1 and CDR2 from the germline V gene are LNHDA and SQIVND (reference sequence). The trim removed 6 bases at V and 5 bases at J, leaving 3 bases unmatched. In DNA, the CDR3 is TGTGCCAGTAGCACAGGGGCGACTGAAGCTTTCTTT. Its translation is CASSTGATEAFF.

This clonotype was seen more than once but under ten times. V gene TRBV28 combines with J gene TRBJ2-5; 10 positions match TRBD2. CDR3 length: 15 residues. From germline, CDR1 is MDHEN and CDR2 SYDVKM. J gave up 5 bases and V 5 bases, and 8 bases lay outside the gene matches. CDR3 sequence reads: CASSKSGRARETQYF. For the CDR3, the DNA is TGTGCCAGCAGTAAAAGCGGGAGGGCCAGGGAGACCCAGTACTTC. The full variable domain, rest sourced from reference TRBV28 and TRBJ2-5, is DVKVTQSSRYLVKRTGEKVFLECVQDMDHENMFWYRQDPGLGLRLIYFSYDVKMKEKGDIPEGYSVSREKKERFSLILESASTNQTSMYLCASSKSGRARETQYFGPGTRLLVL.

This clonotype occurred a few times. The V gene is TRBV6-1, the J gene TRBJ2-1; perhaps D is TRBD1 or TRBD2 (5 bases each). V was trimmed by 7 bases and J by 9 bases, leaving 13 bases between them. The CDR3 length is 12 residues. The germline CDR1 and CDR2 sequences are MNHNS and SASEGT. The CDR3 nucleotides are TGTGCCAGCAAGGGACCCACGAGTGAGCAGTTCTTC. It specifies CASKGPTSEQFF.

This chain links TRBV20-1 with TRBJ2-1; D gene uncertain. The CDR3 length is 15 residues. Deletions cut 3 bases from V and 6 bases from J, with 18 bases between. The germline V gene has CDR1 DFQATT and CDR2 SNEGSKA (reference sequence). The CDR3 DNA follows: TGCAGTGCTAGGAGGTCTCCTATCTCAGGCAATGAGCAGTTCTTC. As protein: CSARRSPISGNEQFF.

V and J are TRBV19 and TRBJ1-5, with a tentative D call TRBD1 (5 bases). The CDR3 consists of 15 residues. The ends were cut back, 3 bases at V and 0 bases at J, with 9 bases in the middle. The germline gives CDR1 LNHDA, CDR2 SQIVND (reference sequence). The CDR3 DNA reads as TGTGCCAGTAGTATGTGGGGCGATAGCAATCAGCCCCAGCATTTT. It specifies CASSMWGDSNQPQHF.